These T cell receptor beta chains were read from a single sample in a study of blood T cell repertoires in COVID-19. The data were produced by immunoSEQ multiplex PCR, yet TCRdb's version contains in-frame clones alone and is incomplete. Here the sample spans around 430,000 clones, 85% to 90% being singletons. The sequenced sample was PBMCs or T cells enriched from blood (not recorded which). Source of these receptors: a woman in her forties or fifties who had recovered from COVID-19. Both conserved end residues are part of each CDR3. A D gene is named only where the DNA matches it firmly. A row's size may be missing; if present it is once, few, many or a size class.

v_call: TRBV5-8; j_call: TRBJ1-3; clone_size: .; d_call: .; cdr3_aa: CASYAGGTSWPGNTIYF; cdr3_nt: TGTGCCAGCTACGCGGGGGGGACGAGTTGGCCCGGAAACACCATATATTTT
v_call: TRBV27; j_call: TRBJ2-2; clone_size: .; d_call: .; cdr3_aa: CASTARGRNTGELFF; cdr3_nt: TGTGCCAGCACGGCGAGGGGGAGGAACACCGGGGAGCTGTTTTTT
v_call: TRBV2; j_call: TRBJ1-1; clone_size: .; d_call: .; cdr3_aa: CASSENRALEAFF; cdr3_nt: TGTGCCAGCAGTGAAAACAGGGCCCTCGAAGCTTTCTTT
v_call: TRBV4-1; j_call: TRBJ1-6; clone_size: .; d_call: .; cdr3_aa: CASSQGHGGSRSPLHF; cdr3_nt: TGCGCCAGCAGCCAAGGCCATGGGGGGTCACGATCACCCCTCCACTTT
v_call: TRBV5-1; j_call: TRBJ2-3; clone_size: .; d_call: TRBD1; cdr3_aa: CASRTAGTDSTDTQYF; cdr3_nt: TGCGCCAGCCGAACCGCTGGGACAGACTCCACAGATACGCAGTATTTT
v_call: TRBV12-3/TRBV12-4; j_call: TRBJ2-5; clone_size: .; d_call: .; cdr3_aa: CASSFLNSETQYF; cdr3_nt: TGTGCCAGCAGTTTCCTGAACAGCGAGACCCAGTACTTC
v_call: TRBV7-7; j_call: TRBJ2-1; clone_size: .; d_call: TRBD2; cdr3_aa: CASSLSSGGYNEQFF; cdr3_nt: TGTGCTAGCAGCTTATCCAGCGGGGGATACAATGAGCAGTTCTTC
v_call: TRBV6-5; j_call: TRBJ1-3; clone_size: .; d_call: .; cdr3_aa: CASSTIPSGNTIYF; cdr3_nt: TGTGCCAGCAGTACAATTCCCTCTGGAAACACCATATATTTT
v_call: TRBV25-1; j_call: TRBJ2-5; clone_size: .; d_call: .; cdr3_aa: CASSLHRQETQYF; cdr3_nt: TGTGCCAGCAGTCTGCACAGACAAGAGACCCAGTACTTC
v_call: TRBV28; j_call: TRBJ1-6; clone_size: .; d_call: TRBD1; cdr3_aa: CASSNRQGNNSPLHF; cdr3_nt: TGTGCCAGCAGTAACCGACAGGGGAACAATTCACCCCTCCACTTT
v_call: TRBV14; j_call: TRBJ2-3; clone_size: few; d_call: TRBD1; cdr3_aa: CASSPRTGGTDTQYF; cdr3_nt: TGTGCCAGCAGCCCTCGGACAGGGGGAACAGATACGCAGTATTTT
v_call: TRBV7-9; j_call: TRBJ1-2; clone_size: .; d_call: TRBD1; cdr3_aa: CASSSLLRGQGAGYTF; cdr3_nt: TGTGCCAGCAGCTCCCTTCTGAGAGGACAGGGGGCTGGCTACACCTTC
v_call: TRBV7-9; j_call: TRBJ1-5; clone_size: .; d_call: TRBD1; cdr3_aa: CASSSDRGAQPQHF; cdr3_nt: TGTGCCAGCAGCTCGGACAGGGGAGCCCAGCCCCAGCATTTT
v_call: TRBV29-1; j_call: TRBJ2-5; clone_size: .; d_call: .; cdr3_aa: CSASEVNQETQYF; cdr3_nt: TGCAGCGCTAGCGAGGTTAACCAAGAGACCCAGTACTTC
v_call: TRBV21-1; j_call: TRBJ1-2; clone_size: .; d_call: .; cdr3_aa: CASSKLGGEGRKRYGYTF; cdr3_nt: TGTGCCAGCAGCAAATTAGGGGGGGAGGGGCGTAAGCGCTATGGCTACACCTTC
v_call: TRBV7-9; j_call: TRBJ2-3; clone_size: .; d_call: TRBD2; cdr3_aa: CASSSLDGTSYADTQYF; cdr3_nt: TGTGCCAGCAGCTCCCTGGACGGGACTAGTTACGCAGATACGCAGTATTTT
v_call: TRBV7-8; j_call: TRBJ1-3; clone_size: .; d_call: .; cdr3_aa: CASSSAPIGGNTIYF; cdr3_nt: TGTGCCAGCAGCTCAGCGCCTATCGGGGGAAACACCATATATTTT
v_call: TRBV2; j_call: TRBJ1-5; clone_size: .; d_call: TRBD1; cdr3_aa: CATAEGQVNQPQHF; cdr3_nt: TGTGCCACCGCAGAGGGACAGGTCAATCAGCCCCAGCATTTT
v_call: TRBV24-1; j_call: TRBJ1-2; clone_size: .; d_call: TRBD1; cdr3_aa: CATSDSGDSYGYTF; cdr3_nt: TGTGCCACCAGTGATTCGGGGGACAGCTATGGCTACACCTTC
v_call: TRBV2; j_call: TRBJ1-2; clone_size: .; d_call: TRBD1; cdr3_aa: CASRNGQGYGYTF; cdr3_nt: TGTGCCAGCAGAAATGGACAGGGATATGGCTACACCTTC
v_call: TRBV2; j_call: TRBJ1-1; clone_size: .; d_call: .; cdr3_aa: CASSDGGGSVGSTEAFF; cdr3_nt: TGTGCCAGCAGTGACGGCGGTGGGAGCGTGGGATCCACTGAAGCTTTCTTT
v_call: TRBV19; j_call: TRBJ1-5; clone_size: .; d_call: .; cdr3_aa: CASSIDGGGNQPQHF; cdr3_nt: TGTGCCAGTAGTATCGACGGCGGAGGGAATCAGCCCCAGCATTTT
v_call: TRBV9; j_call: TRBJ2-2; clone_size: .; d_call: .; cdr3_aa: CASSVARVPNTGELFF; cdr3_nt: TGTGCCAGCAGCGTAGCCAGGGTCCCGAACACCGGGGAGCTGTTTTTT
v_call: TRBV2; j_call: TRBJ2-7; clone_size: .; d_call: .; cdr3_aa: CASQGDGSLYYEQYF; cdr3_nt: TGTGCCAGCCAAGGAGATGGATCCTTATACTACGAGCAGTACTTC
v_call: TRBV6-5; j_call: TRBJ1-2; clone_size: few; d_call: TRBD1; cdr3_aa: CASSYSGQGNYGYTF; cdr3_nt: TGTGCCAGCAGTTACTCGGGACAGGGAAACTATGGCTACACCTTC
v_call: TRBV5-1; j_call: TRBJ2-3; clone_size: .; d_call: TRBD2; cdr3_aa: CASSILAGGTDTQYF; cdr3_nt: TGCGCCAGCAGCATACTAGCGGGGGGCACAGATACGCAGTATTTT
v_call: TRBV4-1; j_call: TRBJ2-1; clone_size: once; d_call: TRBD2; cdr3_aa: CASSQVERGVNNEQFF; cdr3_nt: TGCGCCAGCAGCCAAGTTGAGCGGGGTGTCAACAATGAGCAGTTCTTC
v_call: TRBV5-1; j_call: TRBJ1-2; clone_size: .; d_call: .; cdr3_aa: CASSAEQRIGYTF; cdr3_nt: TGCGCCAGCAGCGCGGAGCAAAGAATTGGCTACACCTTC
v_call: TRBV20-1; j_call: TRBJ1-2; clone_size: .; d_call: .; cdr3_aa: CSANRADYTF; cdr3_nt: TGCAGTGCCAACAGGGCCGACTACACCTTC
v_call: TRBV5-1; j_call: TRBJ2-1; clone_size: once; d_call: .; cdr3_aa: CASSFAGSYNEQFF; cdr3_nt: TGCGCCAGCAGCTTCGCCGGGTCCTACAATGAGCAGTTCTTC
v_call: TRBV5-1; j_call: TRBJ1-1; clone_size: .; d_call: .; cdr3_aa: CASSLGLEAFF; cdr3_nt: TGCGCCAGCAGCTTGGGACTGGAAGCTTTCTTT
v_call: TRBV3-1/TRBV3-2; j_call: TRBJ2-1; clone_size: .; d_call: TRBD2; cdr3_aa: CASSQWRGGDYNEQFF; cdr3_nt: TGTGCCAGCAGCCAATGGCGGGGGGGCGACTACAATGAGCAGTTCTTC
v_call: TRBV4-1; j_call: TRBJ1-5; clone_size: once; d_call: .; cdr3_aa: CASSQRVLPDQPQHF; cdr3_nt: TGCGCCAGCAGCCAACGGGTCCTACCTGATCAGCCCCAGCATTTT
v_call: TRBV9; j_call: TRBJ2-3; clone_size: .; d_call: TRBD1; cdr3_aa: CASSPRTGTDTQYF; cdr3_nt: TGTGCCAGCAGCCCCCGGACAGGGACAGATACGCAGTATTTT
v_call: TRBV19; j_call: TRBJ2-6; clone_size: .; d_call: TRBD1; cdr3_aa: CASSGGTGLSGANVLTF; cdr3_nt: TGTGCCAGTAGTGGTGGGACAGGTCTCTCTGGGGCCAACGTCCTGACTTTC
v_call: TRBV5-1; j_call: TRBJ1-1; clone_size: once; d_call: TRBD1; cdr3_aa: CASRPTGESTEAFF; cdr3_nt: TGCGCCAGCAGACCAACAGGGGAGAGCACTGAAGCTTTCTTT
v_call: TRBV28; j_call: TRBJ2-2; clone_size: .; d_call: .; cdr3_aa: CASSSQGGAPGELFF; cdr3_nt: TGTGCCAGCAGTTCCCAAGGGGGGGCGCCCGGGGAGCTGTTTTTT
v_call: TRBV5-1; j_call: TRBJ2-7; clone_size: .; d_call: TRBD2; cdr3_aa: CASSRAAGGFEQYF; cdr3_nt: TGCGCCAGCTCGCGGGCGGCGGGGGGGTTCGAGCAGTACTTC
v_call: TRBV19; j_call: TRBJ2-7; clone_size: .; d_call: TRBD2; cdr3_aa: CATRPERGKYEQYF; cdr3_nt: TGTGCCACCAGACCGGAGCGGGGAAAATACGAGCAGTACTTC
v_call: TRBV4-2; j_call: TRBJ2-7; clone_size: .; d_call: .; cdr3_aa: CASSQDRQTSYEQYF; cdr3_nt: TGTGCCAGCAGCCAAGACCGGCAGACTTCCTACGAGCAGTACTTC
v_call: TRBV29-1; j_call: TRBJ1-2; clone_size: .; d_call: TRBD1; cdr3_aa: CSVDLGQGNYGYTF; cdr3_nt: TGCAGCGTTGATCTGGGACAGGGTAACTATGGCTACACCTTC